The clone carrying this T cell receptor delta chain was seen more than once but under ten times. Other DNA variants within this sample encode the same CDR3. The entry originates in a study of gamma-delta T cells after stem cell transplantation. This CDR3 contains 21 residues. V trimming: 0 bases; J trimming: 1 base; junction bases outside the gene matches: 20. Germline V lookup: CDR1 GEAIGNYY, CDR2 EKD. TCRdb reanalysed the RT-PCR reads with CATT. The table records some 16,000 delta-chain clones, 9% to 9.5% of them present only once. The sample taken for sequencing was gamma-delta T cells. V is TRDV2 and J is TRDJ1; TRDD3 matches 9 bases. The TCR was taken from a human donor. It is not recorded whose cells these are; they may come from a transplant donor. The DNA for the CDR3 is TGTGCCTGTGACACCGTTGAGTCCAATCGGCGCACTGGGGGACTCACCGATAAACTCATCTTT. It yields the protein CACDTVESNRRTGGLTDKLIF.